This TCR beta chain was obtained from a study of CD8+CD57+ T cells in acquired aplastic anemia. Broader study findings: Patients had twenty-nine CD8+ CDR3 sequences in common with controls (the shared set). Measurement in patients showed lower diversity in CD8+CD57+ cells than in total CD4+ and CD8+ pools.

Previously, flow cytometry had revealed CD8+CD57+ cell expansion in the patients chosen for sequencing. In 2 of 12 patients, CD8+CD57+ effector memory cells also underwent sequencing. Beads were used to enrich CD8+CD57+ cells, producing a mean 1.6 ug DNA. Only a few counts were recorded for this clonotype. No antigen is known for it. Genomic DNA constituted the template upon which TCR beta VDJ and CDR3 profiling was performed. A single record per CDR3 protein comes from TCRdb applying MiXCR to the reads. The sample holds about 18,000 distinct CDR3 sequences; around two fifths are singletons and the top ten take about 86%. Trimming removed 7 bases at V and 0 bases at J, with 13 bases between. Germline CDR1 reads SGHVS; CDR2 reads FQNEAQ. CDR3 size: 14 residues.

The clonotype comes from a human donor with aplastic anemia. J is TRBJ2-7 and V is TRBV7-8; D is unresolved. The material sequenced was CD8+CD57+ T cells sorted from PBMCs. Subset reported: bead-enriched CD8+CD57+ effector memory T cells from SAA patients. This chain's CDR3 is CASKAGHSSYEQYF. The CDR3 nucleotides read TGTGCCAGCAAGGCAGGTCACAGCTCCTACGAGCAGTACTTC.